This T cell receptor (beta chain) was documented in a study of T cells in Graves' hyperthyroidism and ophthalmopathy. General study results and limits: Ophthalmopathy was distinguished from stable hyperthyroidism by 13 V-J signatures. Blood also contained most expanded thyroid clonotypes above 0.001.

Graves' hyperthyroidism qualified as stable when ophthalmopathy did not progress within 18 months. Participants, patients aged 18 to 65, had newly diagnosed hyperthyroidism with a duration under 2 months. This clonotype was counted at least ten times. The antigen is undetermined. Amplified TCR beta CDR3 regions came from RNA transcripts. In the first-round RT-PCR of the TCR CDR3, the HTBI primer set was used. Via MiXCR, TCRdb re-called the multiplex PCR reads, giving one row per CDR3 protein. The data contain 600,000 or so distinct CDR3 sequences, 15% to 20% of them singletons. This TCR was sampled from a woman between 25 and 40 years old with Graves' hyperthyroidism. Material for sequencing was blood.

The CDR3 here is CASSLTEGQPQHF. The DNA of the CDR3 is TGTGCCAGCAGCTTAACAGAAGGTCAGCCCCAGCATTTT. The chain is built from TRBV7-8 and TRBJ1-5; D not certain. The CDR3 contains 13 residues. Germline V CDR1 and CDR2: SGHVS, FQNEAQ. V lost 2 bases to trimming and J lost 6 bases, with 8 bases between them.